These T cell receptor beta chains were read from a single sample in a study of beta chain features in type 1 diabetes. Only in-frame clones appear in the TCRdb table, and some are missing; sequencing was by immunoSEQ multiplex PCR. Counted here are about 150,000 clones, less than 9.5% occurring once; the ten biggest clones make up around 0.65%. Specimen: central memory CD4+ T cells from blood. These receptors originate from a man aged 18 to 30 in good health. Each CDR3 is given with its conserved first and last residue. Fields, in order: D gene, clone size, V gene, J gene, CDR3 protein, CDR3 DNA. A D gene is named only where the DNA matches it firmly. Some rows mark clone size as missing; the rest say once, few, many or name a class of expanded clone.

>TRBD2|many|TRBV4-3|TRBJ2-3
CASSQVLAGGIDTQYF
TGCGCCAGCAGCCAAGTACTAGCGGGAGGAATAGATACGCAGTATTTT
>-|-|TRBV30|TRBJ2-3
CAWSLDSTQYF
TGTGCCTGGTCTTTGGACTCCACGCAGTATTTT
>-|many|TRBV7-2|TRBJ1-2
CASSPGNGFHGYTF
TGTGCCAGCAGCCCAGGGAATGGGTTTCATGGCTACACCTTC
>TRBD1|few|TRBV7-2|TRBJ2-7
CASSRTGPEQYF
TGTGCCAGCAGCCGGACAGGGCCCGAGCAGTACTTC
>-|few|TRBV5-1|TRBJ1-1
CASSIGIKEWSTEAFF
TGCGCCAGCAGCATCGGGATAAAAGAATGGAGCACTGAAGCTTTCTTT
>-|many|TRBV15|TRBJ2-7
CATSRSRVNEQYF
TGTGCCACCAGCAGATCCAGGGTCAACGAGCAGTACTTC
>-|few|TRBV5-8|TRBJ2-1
CASSLRLASYNEQFF
TGTGCCAGCAGCTTGCGGCTAGCCTCCTACAATGAGCAGTTCTTC
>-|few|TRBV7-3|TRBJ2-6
CASSTYSSGANVLTF
TGTGCCAGCAGCACTTACAGCTCTGGGGCCAACGTCCTGACTTTC
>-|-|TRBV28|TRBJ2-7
CASSYPVQGNEQYF
TGTGCCAGCAGCTACCCAGTACAGGGAAACGAGCAGTACTTC
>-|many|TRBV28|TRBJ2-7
CASSLLARWRNEQYF
TGTGCCAGCAGTTTATTGGCCAGATGGAGAAACGAGCAGTACTTC
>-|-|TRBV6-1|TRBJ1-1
CASNTDTNTEAFF
TGTGCCAGCAACACGGACACGAACACTGAAGCTTTCTTT
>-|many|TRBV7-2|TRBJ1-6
CASSLFGFRGGSPLHF
TGTGCCAGCAGCTTATTCGGTTTCAGGGGTGGGTCACCCCTCCACTTT
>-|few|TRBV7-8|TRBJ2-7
CASSLSVPTYEQYF
TGTGCCAGCAGCTTATCAGTTCCGACCTACGAGCAGTACTTC
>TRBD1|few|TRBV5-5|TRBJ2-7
CASSLRYYGDRGGEQYF
TGTGCCAGCAGCTTGAGATATTACGGGGACAGGGGAGGCGAGCAGTACTTC
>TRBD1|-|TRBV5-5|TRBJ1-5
CASSWLGTVSNQPQHF
TGTGCCAGCAGCTGGCTCGGGACAGTAAGCAATCAGCCCCAGCATTTT
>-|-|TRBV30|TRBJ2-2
CAWLTGELFF
TGTGCCTGGCTCACCGGGGAGCTGTTTTTT
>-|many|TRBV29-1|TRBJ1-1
CSVEVRGGNTEAFF
TGCAGCGTTGAAGTCCGGGGGGGAAACACTGAAGCTTTCTTT
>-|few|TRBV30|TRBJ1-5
CAWSGTNSNQPQHF
TGTGCCTGGAGTGGGACAAATAGCAATCAGCCCCAGCATTTT
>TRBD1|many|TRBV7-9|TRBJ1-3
CASSLSTGGTGNTIYF
TGTGCCAGCAGCCTCTCCACAGGGGGGACTGGAAACACCATATATTTT
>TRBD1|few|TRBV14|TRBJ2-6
CASSPNRGQGASGANVLTF
TGTGCCAGCAGCCCGAATAGGGGACAGGGGGCCTCTGGGGCCAACGTCCTGACTTTC
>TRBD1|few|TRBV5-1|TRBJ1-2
CASSLVGDSLRSGHTF
TGCGCCAGCAGCTTGGTAGGGGACAGCCTACGTTCGGGTCACACCTTC
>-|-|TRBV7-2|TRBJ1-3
CASSSLTDHGNTIYF
TGTGCCAGCAGCTCCCTGACAGACCATGGAAACACCATATATTTT
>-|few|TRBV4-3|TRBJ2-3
CASSLGGVGSTDTQYF
TGCGCCAGCAGCCTAGGGGGTGTAGGTTCCACAGATACGCAGTATTTT
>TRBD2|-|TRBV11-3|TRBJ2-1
CASSLRRAASGLNEQFF
TGTGCCAGCAGCTTAAGGCGCGCGGCTAGCGGGCTCAATGAGCAGTTCTTC
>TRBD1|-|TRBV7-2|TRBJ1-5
CASSPGQGGSQPQHF
TGTGCCAGCAGCCCGGGACAGGGCGGCAGTCAGCCCCAGCATTTT
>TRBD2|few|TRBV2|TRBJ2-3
CASKASGGTDTQYF
TGTGCCAGCAAGGCTAGCGGGGGCACAGATACGCAGTATTTT
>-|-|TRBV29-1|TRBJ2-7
CSVGRRSSYEQYF
TGCAGCGTTGGAAGGAGGAGCTCCTACGAGCAGTACTTC
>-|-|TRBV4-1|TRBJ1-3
CASSVRTDGNTIYF
TGCGCCAGCAGCGTTCGGACAGATGGAAACACCATATATTTT